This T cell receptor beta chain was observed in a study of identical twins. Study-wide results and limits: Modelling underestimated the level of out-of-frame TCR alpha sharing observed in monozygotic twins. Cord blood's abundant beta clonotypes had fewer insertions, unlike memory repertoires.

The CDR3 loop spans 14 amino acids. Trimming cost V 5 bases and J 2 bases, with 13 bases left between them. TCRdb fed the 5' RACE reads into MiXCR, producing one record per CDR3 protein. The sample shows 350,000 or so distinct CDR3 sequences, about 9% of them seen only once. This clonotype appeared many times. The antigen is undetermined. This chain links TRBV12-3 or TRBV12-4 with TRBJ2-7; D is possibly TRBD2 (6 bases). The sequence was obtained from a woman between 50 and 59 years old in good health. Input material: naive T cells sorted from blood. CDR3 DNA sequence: TGTGCCAGCAGTCTCACCGGACTACCCTACGAGCAGTACTTC. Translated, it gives CASSLTGLPYEQYF.